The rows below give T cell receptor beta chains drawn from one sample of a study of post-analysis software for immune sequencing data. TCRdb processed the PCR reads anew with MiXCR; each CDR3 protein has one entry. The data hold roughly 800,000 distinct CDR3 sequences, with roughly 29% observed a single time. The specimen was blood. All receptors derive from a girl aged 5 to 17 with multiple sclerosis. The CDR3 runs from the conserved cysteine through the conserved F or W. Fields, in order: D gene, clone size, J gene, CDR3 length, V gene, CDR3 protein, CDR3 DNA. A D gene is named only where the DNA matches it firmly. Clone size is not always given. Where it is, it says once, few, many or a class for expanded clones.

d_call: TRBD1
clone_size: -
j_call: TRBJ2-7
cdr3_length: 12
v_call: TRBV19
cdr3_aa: CASRGQHYEQYF
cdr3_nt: TGTGCCAGTAGGGGACAGCACTACGAGCAGTACTTC

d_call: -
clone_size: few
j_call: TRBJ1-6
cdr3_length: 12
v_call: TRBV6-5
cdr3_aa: CASSRGDSPLHF
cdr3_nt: TGTGCCAGCAGCCGGGGGGATTCACCCCTCCACTTT

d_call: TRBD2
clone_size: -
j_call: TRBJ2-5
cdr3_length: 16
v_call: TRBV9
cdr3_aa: CASSKAGGGNQETQYF
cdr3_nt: TGTGCCAGCTCCAAAGCGGGCGGGGGGAACCAAGAGACCCAGTACTTC

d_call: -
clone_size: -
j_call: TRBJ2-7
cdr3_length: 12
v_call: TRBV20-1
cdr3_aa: CSARVSPGEQYF
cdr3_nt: TGCAGTGCTAGAGTGAGCCCGGGCGAGCAGTACTTC

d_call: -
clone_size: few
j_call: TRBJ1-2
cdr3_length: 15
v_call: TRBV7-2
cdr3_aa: CASSGMGQGNYGYTF
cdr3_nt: TGTGCCAGCAGCGGGATGGGACAAGGGAACTATGGCTACACCTTC

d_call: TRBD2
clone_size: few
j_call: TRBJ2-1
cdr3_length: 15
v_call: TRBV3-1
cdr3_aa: CASSRTFGGSDEQFF
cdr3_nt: TGTGCCAGCAGCCGGACGTTCGGCGGGAGCGATGAGCAGTTCTTC

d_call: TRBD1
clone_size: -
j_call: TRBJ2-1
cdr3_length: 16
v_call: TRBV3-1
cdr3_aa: CASSPTGTVGYNEQFF
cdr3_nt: TGTGCCAGCAGCCCGACCGGGACAGTGGGCTACAATGAGCAGTTCTTC

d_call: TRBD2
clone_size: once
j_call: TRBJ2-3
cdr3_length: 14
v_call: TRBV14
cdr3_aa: CASSQERGSGGQYF
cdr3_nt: TGTGCCAGCAGCCAAGAACGAGGGAGCGGGGGGCAGTATTTT

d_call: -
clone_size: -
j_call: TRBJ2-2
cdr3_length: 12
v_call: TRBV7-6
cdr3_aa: CASSLWERELFF
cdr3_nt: TGTGCCAGCAGCTTATGGGAGCGGGAGCTGTTTTTT

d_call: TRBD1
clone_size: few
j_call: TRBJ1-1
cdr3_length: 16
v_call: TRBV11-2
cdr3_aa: CASSLYQGQKNTEAFF
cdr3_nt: TGTGCCAGCAGTCTGTATCAGGGACAGAAAAACACTGAAGCTTTCTTT

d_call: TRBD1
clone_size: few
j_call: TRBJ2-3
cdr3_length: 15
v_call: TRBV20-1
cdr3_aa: CSANPGTGGPDTQYF
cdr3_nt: TGCAGTGCCAACCCCGGGACAGGGGGACCAGATACGCAGTATTTT

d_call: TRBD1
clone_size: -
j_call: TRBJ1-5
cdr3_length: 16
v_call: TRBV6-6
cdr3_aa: CASSNPGQGGNQPQHF
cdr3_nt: TGTGCCAGCAGCAACCCGGGTCAGGGGGGGAATCAGCCCCAGCATTTT

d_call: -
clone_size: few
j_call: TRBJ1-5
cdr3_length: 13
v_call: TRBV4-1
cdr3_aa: CASSQDGIQPQHF
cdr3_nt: TGCGCCAGCAGCCAAGATGGGATTCAGCCCCAGCATTTT

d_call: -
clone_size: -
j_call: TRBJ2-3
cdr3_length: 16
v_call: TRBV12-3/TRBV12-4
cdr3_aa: CASSAIYGSLTDTQYF
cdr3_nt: TGTGCCAGCAGTGCAATTTATGGCTCACTCACAGATACGCAGTATTTT

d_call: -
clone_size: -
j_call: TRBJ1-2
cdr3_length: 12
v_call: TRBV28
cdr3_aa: CASTPGGYGYTF
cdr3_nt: TGTGCCAGCACCCCCGGGGGGTATGGCTACACCTTC

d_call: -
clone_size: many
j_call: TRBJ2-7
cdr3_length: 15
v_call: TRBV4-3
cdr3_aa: CASSQERSSSYEQYF
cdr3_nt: TGCGCCAGCAGCCAAGAGCGATCCAGCTCCTACGAGCAGTACTTC

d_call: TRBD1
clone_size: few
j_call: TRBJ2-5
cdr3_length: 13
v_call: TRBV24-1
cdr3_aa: CATEQGAGETQYF
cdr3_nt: TGTGCCACCGAGCAGGGGGCCGGAGAGACCCAGTACTTC

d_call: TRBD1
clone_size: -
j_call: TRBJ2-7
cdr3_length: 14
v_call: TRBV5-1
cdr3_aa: CASRAGGGSYEQYF
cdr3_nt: TGCGCCAGCAGGGCAGGGGGTGGCTCCTACGAGCAGTACTTC

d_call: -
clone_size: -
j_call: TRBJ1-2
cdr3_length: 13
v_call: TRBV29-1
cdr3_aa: CSIYTGRSRGYTF
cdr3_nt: TGCAGCATTTATACGGGCCGCTCGAGAGGCTACACCTTC

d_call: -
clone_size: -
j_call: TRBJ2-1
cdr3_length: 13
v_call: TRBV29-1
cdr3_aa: CSAGEAGNNEQFF
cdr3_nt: TGCAGCGCCGGGGAGGCAGGGAACAATGAGCAGTTCTTC

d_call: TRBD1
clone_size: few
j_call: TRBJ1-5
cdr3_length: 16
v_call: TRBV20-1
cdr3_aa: CSANPFGRGGNQPQHF
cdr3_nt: TGCAGTGCCAACCCCTTCGGCAGGGGGGGCAATCAGCCCCAGCATTTT

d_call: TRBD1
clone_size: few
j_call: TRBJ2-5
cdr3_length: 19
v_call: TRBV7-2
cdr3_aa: CASSSPFRPGTGLQETQYF
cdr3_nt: TGTGCCAGCAGCTCCCCCTTTCGTCCCGGGACAGGTCTCCAAGAGACCCAGTACTTC

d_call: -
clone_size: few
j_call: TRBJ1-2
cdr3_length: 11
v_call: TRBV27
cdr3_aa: CASSSGRGYTF
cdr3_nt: TGTGCCAGCAGTAGCGGTCGGGGCTACACCTTC

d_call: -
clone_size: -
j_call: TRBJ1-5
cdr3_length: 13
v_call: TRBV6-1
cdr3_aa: CATEVRGNQPQHF
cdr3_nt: TGTGCCACCGAGGTGAGGGGTAATCAGCCCCAGCATTTT

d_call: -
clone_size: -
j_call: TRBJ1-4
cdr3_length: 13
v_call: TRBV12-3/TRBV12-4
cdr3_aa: CASSFVHNEKLFF
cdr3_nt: TGTGCCAGCAGTTTTGTTCATAATGAAAAACTGTTTTTT

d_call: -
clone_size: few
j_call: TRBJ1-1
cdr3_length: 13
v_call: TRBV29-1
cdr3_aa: CSVEGARGTEAFF
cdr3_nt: TGCAGCGTTGAGGGGGCCCGGGGCACTGAAGCTTTCTTT

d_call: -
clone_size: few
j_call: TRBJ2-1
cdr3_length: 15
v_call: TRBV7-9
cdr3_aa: CASSSPLHRTSEQFF
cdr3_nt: TGTGCCAGCAGCTCTCCCCTCCACCGAACAAGTGAGCAGTTCTTC

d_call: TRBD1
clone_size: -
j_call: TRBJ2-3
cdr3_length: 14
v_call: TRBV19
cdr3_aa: CASRDRVFSDTQYF
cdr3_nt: TGTGCCAGTAGAGACAGGGTTTTTTCAGATACGCAGTATTTT

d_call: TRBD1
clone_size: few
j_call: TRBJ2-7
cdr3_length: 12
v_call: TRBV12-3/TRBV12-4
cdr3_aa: CASSFSRGSQYF
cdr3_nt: TGTGCCAGCAGTTTTTCCAGGGGGTCGCAGTACTTC

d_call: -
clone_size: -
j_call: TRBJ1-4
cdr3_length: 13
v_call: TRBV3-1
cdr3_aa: CASSQGTQERLFF
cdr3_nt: TGTGCCAGCAGCCAAGGGACACAGGAAAGACTGTTTTTT

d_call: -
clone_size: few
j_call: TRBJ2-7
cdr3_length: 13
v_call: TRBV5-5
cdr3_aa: CASSKHQTYEQYF
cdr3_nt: TGTGCCAGCAGCAAACACCAGACCTACGAGCAGTACTTC

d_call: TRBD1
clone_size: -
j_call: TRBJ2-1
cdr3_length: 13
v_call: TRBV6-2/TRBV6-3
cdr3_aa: CASRGTGANEQFF
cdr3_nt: TGTGCCAGCAGGGGGACAGGGGCCAATGAGCAGTTCTTC

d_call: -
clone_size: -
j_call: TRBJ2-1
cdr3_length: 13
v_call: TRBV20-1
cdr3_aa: CSASRDRHNEQFF
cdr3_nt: TGCAGTGCTAGTAGAGACCGCCACAATGAGCAGTTCTTC

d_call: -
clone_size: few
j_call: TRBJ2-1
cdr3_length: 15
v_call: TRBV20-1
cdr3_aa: CSALGLLQGNNEQFF
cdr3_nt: TGCAGTGCTCTCGGGTTGTTACAGGGTAACAATGAGCAGTTCTTC

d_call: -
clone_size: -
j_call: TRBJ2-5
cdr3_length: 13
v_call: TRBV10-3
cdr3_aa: CAIRRDPQETQYF
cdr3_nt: TGTGCCATCAGAAGGGACCCGCAAGAGACCCAGTACTTC

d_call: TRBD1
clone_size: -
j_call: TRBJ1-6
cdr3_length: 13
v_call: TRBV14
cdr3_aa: CASSPGGDSPLHF
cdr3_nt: TGTGCCAGCAGCCCAGGGGGGGATTCACCCCTCCACTTT

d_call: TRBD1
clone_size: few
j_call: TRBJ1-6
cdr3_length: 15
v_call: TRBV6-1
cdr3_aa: CASSSGTAQNSPLHF
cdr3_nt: TGTGCCAGCAGTAGTGGGACAGCCCAGAATTCACCCCTCCACTTT

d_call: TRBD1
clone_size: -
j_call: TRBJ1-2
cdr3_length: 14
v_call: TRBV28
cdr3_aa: CASSTSSKTGTHTF
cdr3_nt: TGTGCCAGCAGCACCTCGTCGAAGACAGGGACCCACACCTTC

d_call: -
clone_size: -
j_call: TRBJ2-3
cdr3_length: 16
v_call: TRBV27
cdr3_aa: CASSFQALTDTDTQYF
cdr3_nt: TGTGCCAGCAGTTTCCAGGCACTAACCGACACAGATACGCAGTATTTT

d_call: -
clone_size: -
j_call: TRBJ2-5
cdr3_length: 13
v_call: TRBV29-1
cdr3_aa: CSVEVPHQETRYF
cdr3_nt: TGCAGCGTTGAAGTTCCCCACCAAGAGACCCGGTACTTC

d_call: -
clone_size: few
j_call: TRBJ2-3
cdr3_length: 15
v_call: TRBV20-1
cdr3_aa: CSARAEQGRTDTQYF
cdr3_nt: TGCAGTGCTAGAGCTGAGCAGGGACGGACAGATACGCAGTATTTT

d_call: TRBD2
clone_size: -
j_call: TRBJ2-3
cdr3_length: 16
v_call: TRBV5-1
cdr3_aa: CASSVLTSGGADTQYF
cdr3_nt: TGCGCCAGCAGCGTCCTGACTAGCGGGGGAGCAGATACGCAGTATTTT

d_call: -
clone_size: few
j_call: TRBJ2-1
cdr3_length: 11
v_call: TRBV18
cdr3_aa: CASSPKVEQFF
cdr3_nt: TGTGCCAGCTCACCCAAAGTGGAGCAGTTCTTC

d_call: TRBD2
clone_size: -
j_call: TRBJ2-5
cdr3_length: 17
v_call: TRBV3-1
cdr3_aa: CASSHRTSGGARETQYF
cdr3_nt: TGTGCCAGCAGCCACCGAACTAGCGGGGGGGCCCGAGAGACCCAGTACTTC

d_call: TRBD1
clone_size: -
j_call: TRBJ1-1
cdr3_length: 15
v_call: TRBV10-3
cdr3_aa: CAISAGGGINTEAFF
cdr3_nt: TGTGCCATCAGTGCAGGGGGGGGCATAAACACTGAAGCTTTCTTT

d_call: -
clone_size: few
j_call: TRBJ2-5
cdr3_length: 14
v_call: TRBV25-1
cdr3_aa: CASSEYQGSETQYF
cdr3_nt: TGTGCCAGCAGTGAATATCAGGGTTCGGAGACCCAGTACTTC

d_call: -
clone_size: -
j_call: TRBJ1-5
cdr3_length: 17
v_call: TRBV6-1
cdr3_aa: CASREYIQSNSNQPQHF
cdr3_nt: TGTGCCAGCAGGGAATATATACAGAGTAATAGCAATCAGCCCCAGCATTTT

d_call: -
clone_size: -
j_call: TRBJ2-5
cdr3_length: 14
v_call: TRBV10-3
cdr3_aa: CAISMTGDQETQYF
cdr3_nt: TGTGCCATCAGTATGACTGGAGACCAAGAGACCCAGTACTTC

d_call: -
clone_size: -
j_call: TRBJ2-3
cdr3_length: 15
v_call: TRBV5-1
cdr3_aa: CASSLGDPSTDTQYF
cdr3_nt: TGCGCCAGCAGCTTGGGGGATCCCAGCACAGATACGCAGTATTTT

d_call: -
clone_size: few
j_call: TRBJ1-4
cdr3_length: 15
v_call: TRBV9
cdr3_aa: CASSVAVATNEKLFF
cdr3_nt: TGTGCCAGCAGCGTAGCAGTTGCAACTAATGAAAAACTGTTTTTT

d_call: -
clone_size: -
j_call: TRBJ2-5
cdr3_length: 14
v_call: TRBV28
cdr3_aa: CASSFFRGVETQYF
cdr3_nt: TGTGCCAGCAGTTTCTTCAGGGGGGTAGAGACCCAGTACTTC

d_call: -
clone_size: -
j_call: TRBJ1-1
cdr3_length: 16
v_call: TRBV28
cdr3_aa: CASSFWSSAVATEAFF
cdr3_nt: TGTGCCAGCAGTTTTTGGAGCAGCGCGGTGGCCACTGAAGCTTTCTTT